This TCR beta chain stems from a study of T cell responses to AZD1222 COVID-19 vaccine. Across the study: Doses given second, at about 4 or about 12 weeks, were pooled.

Remarks on this clone: No antigen is known for it.

Findings and caveats of the study: The donor cohort was predominantly white British with a female majority, and clonal diversity may have been underestimated. Once two AZD1222 doses were given, Spike-specific TCR breadth and depth went up. Dominant CD4 TCR responses targeted spike regions 160-218 and 743-854.

Germline V CDR1 and CDR2: SGHTA, FQGNSA. With 1 base clipped from V and 8 bases from J, the junction kept 16 bases outside the gene matches. The CDR3 contains 17 residues. Libraries were prepared by immunoSEQ multiplex PCR; TCRdb keeps only in-frame clonotypes and omits some of them. The sample includes 150,000 or so clones, roughly 90% of them seen just once. The chain has TRBV7-2 and TRBJ1-2, with TRBD1 matching over 7 bases. This TCR derives from an adult in good health. This material consisted of peripheral blood, taken on day 0 of AZD1222 vaccination. CDR3 sequence (DNA): TGTGCCAGCAGCTTAGATCCCGGGACAGCTTCCTCGGGAGGCTACACCTTC. It yields the protein CASSLDPGTASSGGYTF.